This T cell receptor (beta chain) derives from a study of human T cells and chemical hapten exposure. Across the study: Across samples, TCR yields varied, mostly owing to small differences in pooled library volumes. Findings and limits, study-wide: DPC sensitization did not alter TCRs above 1 in 1000 frequency.

TCRdb used MiXCR to reprocess the RACE reads, holding one entry per CDR3 protein. The table has fewer than 95,000 distinct CDR3 sequences, roughly a tenth seen once. This clonotype was counted between two and nine times. Its antigen is undetermined. The J segment lost 5 bases and the V segment lost 6 bases, leaving 17 bases of the junction unmatched. CDR1 and CDR2 (germline): MNHNY, SVGAGI (reference sequence). This CDR3 spans 18 amino acids. Indicated time point: patch test 1, 2 weeks after DPC sensitization. Treatment noted: therapeutic diphenylcyclopropenone sensitization with weekly scalp DPC. Unfractionated whole blood was the source of the extracted total RNA.

This receptor was taken from a man between 40 and 49 years old with alopecia areata. Some clones in this sample may be carry-over from other donors' samples. This chain links TRBV6-6 with TRBJ2-3, with 10 nucleotides matching TRBD2. Material: whole blood, obtained in connection with sensitization to the hapten diphenylcyclopropenone (DPC). CDR3 nucleotides: TGTGCCAGCAGCTCTCCAGTGAGTAGCGGGGGGCTGAGAGATACGCAGTATTTT. This sequence encodes CASSSPVSSGGLRDTQYF.